This T cell receptor beta chain appears in the sequencing data of a study of early T cells in non-severe SARS-CoV-2 infection. Study-wide context: Unsorted whole-blood RNA was sequenced in bulk, leaving chains unpaired.

About this clonotype itself: Its antigen is currently unknown.

Researchers attached unique molecular identifiers to individual cDNA molecules. TCRdb reprocessed the 5' RACE reads with MiXCR, giving one entry per CDR3 protein. The sample shows tens of thousands of distinct CDR3 sequences, 14% of them seen only once. Trimming took 1 base from V and 4 from J; bases not matched to a gene: 1. The CDR3 totals 15 residues. Germline assignment: CDR1 SGHTA and CDR2 FQGNSA. Study-wide results and caveats: CD4 and private specificities were missed by VDJdb matching, which favored anti-spike CD8 responses.

The source of this sequence is an adult who was a healthcare worker with PCR-confirmed SARS-CoV-2 infection or an uninfected control (not recorded which). This chain uses TRBV7-2 with TRBJ2-1; 10 bases fit TRBD2. Sequencing used whole blood. This CDR3 is CASSLGTSGYNEQFF. The CDR3 coding sequence is TGTGCCAGCAGCTTAGGGACTAGCGGATACAATGAGCAGTTCTTC.